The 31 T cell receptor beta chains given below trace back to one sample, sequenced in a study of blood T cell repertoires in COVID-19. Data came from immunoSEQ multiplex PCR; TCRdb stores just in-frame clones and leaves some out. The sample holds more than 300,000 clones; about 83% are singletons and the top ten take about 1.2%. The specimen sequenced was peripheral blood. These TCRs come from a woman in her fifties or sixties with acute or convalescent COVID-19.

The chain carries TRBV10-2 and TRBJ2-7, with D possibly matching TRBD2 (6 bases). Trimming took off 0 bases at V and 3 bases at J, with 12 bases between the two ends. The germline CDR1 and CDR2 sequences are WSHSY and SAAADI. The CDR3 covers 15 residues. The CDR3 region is CASSESYGEVYEQYF. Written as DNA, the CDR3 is TGCGCCAGCAGTGAGTCATATGGGGAGGTCTACGAGCAGTACTTC.

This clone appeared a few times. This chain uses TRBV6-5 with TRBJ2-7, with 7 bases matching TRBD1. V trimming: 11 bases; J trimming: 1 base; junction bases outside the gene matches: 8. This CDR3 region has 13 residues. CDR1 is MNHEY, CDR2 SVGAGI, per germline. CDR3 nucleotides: TGTGCCCATACAGGGGTCAATTCCTACGAGCAGTACTTC. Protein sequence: CAHTGVNSYEQYF.

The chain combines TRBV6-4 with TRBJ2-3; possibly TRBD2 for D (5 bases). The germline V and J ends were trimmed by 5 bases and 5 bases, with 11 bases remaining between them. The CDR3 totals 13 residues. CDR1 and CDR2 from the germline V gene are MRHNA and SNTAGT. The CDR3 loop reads CASSQSRGDTQYF. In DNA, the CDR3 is TGTGCCAGCAGTCAAAGCCGGGGAGATACGCAGTATTTT.

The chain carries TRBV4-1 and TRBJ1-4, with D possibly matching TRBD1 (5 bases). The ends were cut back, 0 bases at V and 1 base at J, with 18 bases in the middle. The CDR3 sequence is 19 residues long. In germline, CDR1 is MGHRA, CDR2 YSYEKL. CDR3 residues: CASSQDPPTALLTNEKLFF. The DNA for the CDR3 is TGCGCCAGCAGCCAAGATCCCCCGACAGCGCTACTAACTAATGAAAAACTGTTTTTT.

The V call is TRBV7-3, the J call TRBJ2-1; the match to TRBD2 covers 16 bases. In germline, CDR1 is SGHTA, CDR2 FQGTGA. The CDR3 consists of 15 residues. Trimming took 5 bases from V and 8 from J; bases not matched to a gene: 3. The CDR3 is CASSLGTSGRDEQFF. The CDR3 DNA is TGTGCCAGCAGCCTGGGGACTAGCGGGAGGGATGAGCAGTTCTTC.

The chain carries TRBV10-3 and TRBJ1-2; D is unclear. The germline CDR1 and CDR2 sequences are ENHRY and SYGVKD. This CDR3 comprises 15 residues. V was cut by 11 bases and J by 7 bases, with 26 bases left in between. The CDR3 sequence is CAVGTWGVGVGGYTF. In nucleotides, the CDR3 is TGTGCCGTCGGCACCTGGGGAGTTGGGGTGGGTGGCTACACCTTC.

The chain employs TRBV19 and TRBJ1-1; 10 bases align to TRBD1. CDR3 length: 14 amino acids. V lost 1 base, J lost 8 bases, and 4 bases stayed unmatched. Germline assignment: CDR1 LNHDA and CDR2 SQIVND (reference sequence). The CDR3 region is CASSIVPGQGEAFF. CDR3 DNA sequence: TGTGCCAGTAGTATAGTCCCGGGACAGGGGGAAGCTTTCTTT. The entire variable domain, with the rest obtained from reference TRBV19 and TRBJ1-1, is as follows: DGGITQSPKYLFRKEGQNVTLSCEQNLNHDAMYWYRQDPGQGLRLIYYSQIVNDFQKGDIAEGYSVSREKKESFPLTVTSAQKNPTAFYLCASSIVPGQGEAFFGQGTRLTVV.

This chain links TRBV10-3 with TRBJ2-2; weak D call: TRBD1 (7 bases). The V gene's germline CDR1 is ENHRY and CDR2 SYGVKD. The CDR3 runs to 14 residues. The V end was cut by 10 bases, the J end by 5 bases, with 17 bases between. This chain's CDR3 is CATYQTGRTGELFF. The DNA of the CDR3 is TGTGCCACGTACCAGACAGGGAGGACCGGGGAGCTGTTTTTT.

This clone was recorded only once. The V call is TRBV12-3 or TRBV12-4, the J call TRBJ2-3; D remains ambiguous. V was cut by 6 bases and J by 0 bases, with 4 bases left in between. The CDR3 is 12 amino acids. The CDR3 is CASRSSTDTQYF. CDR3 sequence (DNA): TGTGCCAGCAGGTCTAGCACAGATACGCAGTATTTT.

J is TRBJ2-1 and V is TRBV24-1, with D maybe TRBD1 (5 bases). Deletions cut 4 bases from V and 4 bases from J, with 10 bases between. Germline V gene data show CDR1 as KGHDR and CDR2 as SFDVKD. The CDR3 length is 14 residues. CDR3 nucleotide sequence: TGTGCCACCAGTGACCCGACAGATTACAATGAGCAGTTCTTC. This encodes CATSDPTDYNEQFF.

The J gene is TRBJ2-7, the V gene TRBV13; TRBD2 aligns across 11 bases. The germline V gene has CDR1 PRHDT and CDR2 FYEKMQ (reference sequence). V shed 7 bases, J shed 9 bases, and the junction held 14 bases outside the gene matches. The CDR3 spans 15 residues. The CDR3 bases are TGTGCCAGCACCAATCGACTAGCGGGGTCCGGGTGGCAGTACTTC. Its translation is CASTNRLAGSGWQYF.

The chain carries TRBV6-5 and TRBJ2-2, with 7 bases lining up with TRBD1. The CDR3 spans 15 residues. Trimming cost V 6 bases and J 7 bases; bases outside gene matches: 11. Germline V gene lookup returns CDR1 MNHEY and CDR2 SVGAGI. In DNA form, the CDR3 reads TGTGCCAGCAGAACATTGACAGGGTCGATCGGGGAGCTGTTTTTT. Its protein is CASRTLTGSIGELFF.

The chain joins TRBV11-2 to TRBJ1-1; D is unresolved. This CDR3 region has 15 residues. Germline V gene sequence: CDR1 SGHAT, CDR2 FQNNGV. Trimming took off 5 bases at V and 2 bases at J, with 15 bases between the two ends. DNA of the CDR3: TGTGCCAGCAGCGCTCGGTCGAGCTTCAACACTGAAGCTTTCTTT. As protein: CASSARSSFNTEAFF.

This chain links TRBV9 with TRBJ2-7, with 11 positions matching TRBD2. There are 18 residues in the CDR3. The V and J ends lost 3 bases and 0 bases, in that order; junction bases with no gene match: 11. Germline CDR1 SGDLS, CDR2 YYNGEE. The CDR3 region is CASSAGLAGGLSSYEQYF. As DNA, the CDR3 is TGTGCCAGCAGCGCCGGACTAGCGGGCGGCCTTAGCTCCTACGAGCAGTACTTC.

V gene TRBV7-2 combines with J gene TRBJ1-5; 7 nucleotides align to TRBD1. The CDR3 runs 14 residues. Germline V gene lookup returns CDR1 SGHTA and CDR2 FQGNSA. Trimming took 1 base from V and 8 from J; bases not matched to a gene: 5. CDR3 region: CASSLGQGQKPQHF. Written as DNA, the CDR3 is TGTGCCAGCAGCTTAGGACAGGGACAGAAGCCCCAGCATTTT.

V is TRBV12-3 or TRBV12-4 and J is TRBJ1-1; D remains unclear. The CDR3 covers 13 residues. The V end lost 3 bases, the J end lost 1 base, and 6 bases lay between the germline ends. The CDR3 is CASSFSRNTEAFF. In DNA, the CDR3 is TGTGCCAGCAGTTTCTCCAGGAACACTGAAGCTTTCTTT.

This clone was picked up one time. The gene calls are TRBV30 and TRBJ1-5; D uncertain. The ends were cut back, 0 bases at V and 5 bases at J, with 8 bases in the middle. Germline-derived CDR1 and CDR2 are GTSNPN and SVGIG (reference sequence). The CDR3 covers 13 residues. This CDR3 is CAWSVSPYQPQHF. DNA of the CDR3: TGTGCCTGGAGTGTCTCTCCGTATCAGCCCCAGCATTTT. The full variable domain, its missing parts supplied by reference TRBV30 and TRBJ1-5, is SQTIHQWPATLVQPVGSPLSLECTVEGTSNPNLYWYRQAAGRGLQLLFYSVGIGQISSEVPQNLSASRPQDRQFILSSKKLLLSDSGFYLCAWSVSPYQPQHFGDGTRLSIL.

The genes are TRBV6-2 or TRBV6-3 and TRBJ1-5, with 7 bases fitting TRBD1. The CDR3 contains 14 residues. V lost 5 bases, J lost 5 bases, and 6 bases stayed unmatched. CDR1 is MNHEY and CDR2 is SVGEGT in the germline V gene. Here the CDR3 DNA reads TGTGCCAGCAGTAAACAGGGGACGGATCAGCCCCAGCATTTT. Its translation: CASSKQGTDQPQHF.

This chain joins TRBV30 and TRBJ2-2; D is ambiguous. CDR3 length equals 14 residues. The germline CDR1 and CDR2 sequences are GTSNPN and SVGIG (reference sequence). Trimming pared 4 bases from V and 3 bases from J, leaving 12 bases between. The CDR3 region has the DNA TGTGCCTGGACGACTGACGCATACACCGGGGAGCTGTTTTTT. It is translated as CAWTTDAYTGELFF.

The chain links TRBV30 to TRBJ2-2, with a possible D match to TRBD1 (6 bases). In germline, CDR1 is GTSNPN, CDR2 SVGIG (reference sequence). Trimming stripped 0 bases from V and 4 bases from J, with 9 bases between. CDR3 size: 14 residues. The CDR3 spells CAWSVHRATGELFF. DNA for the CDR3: TGTGCCTGGAGTGTACACAGGGCCACCGGGGAGCTGTTTTTT.

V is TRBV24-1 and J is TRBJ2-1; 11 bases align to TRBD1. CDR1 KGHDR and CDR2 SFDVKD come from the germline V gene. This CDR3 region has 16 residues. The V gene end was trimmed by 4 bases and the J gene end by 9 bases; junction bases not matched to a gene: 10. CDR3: CATSEGGQGAAAEQFF. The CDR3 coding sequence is TGTGCCACCAGTGAGGGCGGACAGGGGGCGGCAGCTGAGCAGTTCTTC.

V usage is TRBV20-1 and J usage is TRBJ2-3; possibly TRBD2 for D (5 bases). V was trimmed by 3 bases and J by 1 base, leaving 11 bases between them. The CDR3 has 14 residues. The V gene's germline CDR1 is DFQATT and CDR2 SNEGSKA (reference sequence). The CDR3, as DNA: TGCAGTGCTAGTAACGGGGTTGGCACAGATACGCAGTATTTT. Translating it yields CSASNGVGTDTQYF.

The CDR3 coding sequence is TGTGCCAGCGGAGACCCGGGACACCAGAACACTGAAGCTTTCTTT. Protein: CASGDPGHQNTEAFF. The rearrangement uses TRBV25-1 and TRBJ1-1, with a possible D match to TRBD1 (6 bases). V lost 8 bases and J 1 base, leaving 17 bases between the germline ends. The V gene's germline CDR1 is MGHDK and CDR2 SYGVNS. The CDR3 covers 15 residues.

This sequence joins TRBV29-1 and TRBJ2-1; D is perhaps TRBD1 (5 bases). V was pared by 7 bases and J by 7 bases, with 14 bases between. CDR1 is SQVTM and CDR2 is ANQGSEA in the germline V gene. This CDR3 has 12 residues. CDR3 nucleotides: TGCAGCGAGTGGGGCAGCAGGAATGAGCAGTTCTTC. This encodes CSEWGSRNEQFF.

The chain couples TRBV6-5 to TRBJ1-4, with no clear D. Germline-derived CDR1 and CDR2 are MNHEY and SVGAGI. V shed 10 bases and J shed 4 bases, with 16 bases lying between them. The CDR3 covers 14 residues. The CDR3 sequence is CATHPVLFNEKLFF. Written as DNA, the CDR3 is TGTGCCACCCACCCTGTACTCTTTAATGAAAAACTGTTTTTT.

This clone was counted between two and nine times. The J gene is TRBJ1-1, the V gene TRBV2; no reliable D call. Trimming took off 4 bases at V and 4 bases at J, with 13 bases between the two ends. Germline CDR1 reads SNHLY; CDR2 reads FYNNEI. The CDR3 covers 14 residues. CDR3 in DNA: TGTGCCAGCAGTGGGTTAGGGAGGTTCACTGAAGCTTTCTTT. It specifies CASSGLGRFTEAFF.

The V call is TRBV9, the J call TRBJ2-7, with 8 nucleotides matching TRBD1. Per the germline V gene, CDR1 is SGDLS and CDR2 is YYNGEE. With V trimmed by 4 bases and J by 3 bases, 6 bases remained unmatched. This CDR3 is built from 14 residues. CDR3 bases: TGTGCCAGCAGCCCTAGGACAGGGAGCTACGAGCAGTACTTC. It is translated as CASSPRTGSYEQYF.

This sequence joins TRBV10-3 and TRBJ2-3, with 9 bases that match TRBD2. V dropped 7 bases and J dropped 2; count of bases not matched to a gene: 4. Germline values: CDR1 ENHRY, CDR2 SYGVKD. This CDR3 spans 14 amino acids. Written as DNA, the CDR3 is TGTGCCATCACACCTAGCGGGGACACAGATACGCAGTATTTT. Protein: CAITPSGDTDTQYF.

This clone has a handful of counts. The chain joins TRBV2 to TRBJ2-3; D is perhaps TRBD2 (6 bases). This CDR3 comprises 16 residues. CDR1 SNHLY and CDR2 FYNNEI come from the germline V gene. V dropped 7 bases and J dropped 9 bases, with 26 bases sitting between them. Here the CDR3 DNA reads TGTGCCAGCATTCCCCTCGGCTCCGCGGGAATTGGGACGCAGTATTTT. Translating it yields CASIPLGSAGIGTQYF.

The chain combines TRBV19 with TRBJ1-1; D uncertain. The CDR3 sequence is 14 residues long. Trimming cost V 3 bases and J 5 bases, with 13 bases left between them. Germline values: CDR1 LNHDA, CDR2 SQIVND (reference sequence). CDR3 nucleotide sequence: TGTGCCAGTAGTATCCCCTCGGCGGCAACTGAAGCTTTCTTT. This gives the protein CASSIPSAATEAFF.

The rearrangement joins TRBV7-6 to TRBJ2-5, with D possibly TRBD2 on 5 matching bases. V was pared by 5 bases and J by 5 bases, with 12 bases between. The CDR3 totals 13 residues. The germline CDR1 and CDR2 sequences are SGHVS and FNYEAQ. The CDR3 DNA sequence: TGTGCCAGCAGCCTTGGACTTGTCGAGACCCAGTACTTC. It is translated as CASSLGLVETQYF.